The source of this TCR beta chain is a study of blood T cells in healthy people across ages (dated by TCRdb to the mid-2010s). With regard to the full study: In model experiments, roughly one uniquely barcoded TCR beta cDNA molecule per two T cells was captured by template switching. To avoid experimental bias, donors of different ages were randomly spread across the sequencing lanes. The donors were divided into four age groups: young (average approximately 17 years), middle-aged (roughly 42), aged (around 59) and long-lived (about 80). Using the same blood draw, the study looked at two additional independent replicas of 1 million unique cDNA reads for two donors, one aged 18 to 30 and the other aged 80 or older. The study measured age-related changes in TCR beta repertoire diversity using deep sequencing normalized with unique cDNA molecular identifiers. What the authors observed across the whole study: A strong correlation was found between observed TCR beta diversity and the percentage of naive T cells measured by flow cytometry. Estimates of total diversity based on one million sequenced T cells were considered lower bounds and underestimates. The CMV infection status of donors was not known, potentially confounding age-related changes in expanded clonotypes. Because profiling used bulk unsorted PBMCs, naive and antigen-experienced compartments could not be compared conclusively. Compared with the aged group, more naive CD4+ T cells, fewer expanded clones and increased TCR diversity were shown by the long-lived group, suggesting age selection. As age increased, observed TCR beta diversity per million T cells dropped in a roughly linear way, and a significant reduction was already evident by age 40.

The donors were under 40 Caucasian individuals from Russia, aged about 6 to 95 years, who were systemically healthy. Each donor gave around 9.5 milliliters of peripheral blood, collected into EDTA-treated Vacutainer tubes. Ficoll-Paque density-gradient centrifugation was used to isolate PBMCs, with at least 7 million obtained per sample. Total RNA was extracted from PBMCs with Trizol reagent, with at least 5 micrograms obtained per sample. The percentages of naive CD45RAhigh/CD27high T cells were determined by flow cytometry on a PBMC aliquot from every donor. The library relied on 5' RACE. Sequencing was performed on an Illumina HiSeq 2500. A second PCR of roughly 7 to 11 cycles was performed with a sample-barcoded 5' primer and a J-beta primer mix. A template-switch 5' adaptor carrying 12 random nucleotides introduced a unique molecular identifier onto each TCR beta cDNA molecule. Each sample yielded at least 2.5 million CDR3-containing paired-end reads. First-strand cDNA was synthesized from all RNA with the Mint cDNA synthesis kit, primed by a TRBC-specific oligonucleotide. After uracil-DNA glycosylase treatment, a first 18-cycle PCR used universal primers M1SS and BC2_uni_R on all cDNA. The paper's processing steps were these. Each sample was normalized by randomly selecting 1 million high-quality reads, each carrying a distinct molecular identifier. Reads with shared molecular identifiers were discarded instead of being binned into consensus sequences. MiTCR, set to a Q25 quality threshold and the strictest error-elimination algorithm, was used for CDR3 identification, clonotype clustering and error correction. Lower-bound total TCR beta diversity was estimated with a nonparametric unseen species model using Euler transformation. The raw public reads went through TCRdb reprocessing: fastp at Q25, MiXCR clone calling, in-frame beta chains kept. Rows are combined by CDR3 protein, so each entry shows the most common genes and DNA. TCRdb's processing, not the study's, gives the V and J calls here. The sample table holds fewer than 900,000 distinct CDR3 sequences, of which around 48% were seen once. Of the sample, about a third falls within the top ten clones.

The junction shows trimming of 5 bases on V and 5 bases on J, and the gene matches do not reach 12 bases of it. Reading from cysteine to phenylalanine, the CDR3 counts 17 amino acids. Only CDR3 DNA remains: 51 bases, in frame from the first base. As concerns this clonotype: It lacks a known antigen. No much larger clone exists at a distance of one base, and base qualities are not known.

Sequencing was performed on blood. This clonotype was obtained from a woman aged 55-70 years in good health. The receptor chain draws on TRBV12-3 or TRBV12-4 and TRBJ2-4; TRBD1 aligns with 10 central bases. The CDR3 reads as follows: CASSRVGTGVYQNIQYF. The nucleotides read TGTGCCAGCAGTCGGGTCGGGACAGGGGTTTATCAAAACATTCAGTACTTC.